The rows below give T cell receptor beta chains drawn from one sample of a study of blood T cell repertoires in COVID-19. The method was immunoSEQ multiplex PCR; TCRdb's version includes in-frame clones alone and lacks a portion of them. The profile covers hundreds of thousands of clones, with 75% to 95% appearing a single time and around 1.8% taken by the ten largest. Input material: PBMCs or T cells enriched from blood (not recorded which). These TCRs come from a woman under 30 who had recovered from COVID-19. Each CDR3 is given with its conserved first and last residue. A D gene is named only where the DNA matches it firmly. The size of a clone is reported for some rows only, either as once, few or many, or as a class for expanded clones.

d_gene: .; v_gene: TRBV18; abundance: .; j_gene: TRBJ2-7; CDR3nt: TGTGCCAGCTCACCAGGGACTGAGCGCCTCTACGAGCAGTACTTC; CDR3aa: CASSPGTERLYEQYF
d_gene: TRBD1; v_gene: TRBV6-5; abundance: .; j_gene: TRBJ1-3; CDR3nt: TGTGCCAGCAGTTACAGACAGGGGATTGGAAACACCATATATTTT; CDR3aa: CASSYRQGIGNTIYF
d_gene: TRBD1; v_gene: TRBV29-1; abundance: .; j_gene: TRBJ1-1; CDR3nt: TGCAGCGTTGCGGCAGGGGGGTTCACTGAAGCTTTCTTT; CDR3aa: CSVAAGGFTEAFF
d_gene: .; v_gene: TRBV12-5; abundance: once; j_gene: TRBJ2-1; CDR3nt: TGTGCTAGTGGTTTGGTACGAGCGGTCAGCTTAATTGGGAATGAGCAGTTCTTC; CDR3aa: CASGLVRAVSLIGNEQFF
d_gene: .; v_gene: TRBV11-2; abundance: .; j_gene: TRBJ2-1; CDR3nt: TGTGCCAGCAGCTTAGCGCCGGGACTGACCTACAATGAGCAGTTCTTC; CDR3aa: CASSLAPGLTYNEQFF
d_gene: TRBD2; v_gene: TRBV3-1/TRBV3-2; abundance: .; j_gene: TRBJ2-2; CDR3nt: TGTGCCAGCAGCCCCCGGGGGGCCGGGGAGCTGTTTTTT; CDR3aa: CASSPRGAGELFF
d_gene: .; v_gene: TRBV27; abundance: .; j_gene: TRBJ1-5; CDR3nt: TGTGCCAGCAGTTCCCTAGGGGGAGTGAGCAATCAGCCCCAGCATTTT; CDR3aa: CASSSLGGVSNQPQHF
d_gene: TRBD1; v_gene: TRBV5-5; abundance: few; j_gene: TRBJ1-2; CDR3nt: TGTGCCAGCAGCTTGGTGTTACAGACAGGGAATGGCTACACCTTC; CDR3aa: CASSLVLQTGNGYTF
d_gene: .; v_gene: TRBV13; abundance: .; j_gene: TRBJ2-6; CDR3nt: TGTGCCAGCAGCTCTTTATCTGGGGCCAACGTCCTGACTTTC; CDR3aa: CASSSLSGANVLTF
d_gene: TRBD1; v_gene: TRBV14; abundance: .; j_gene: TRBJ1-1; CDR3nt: TGTGCCAGCAGCCAAGACCACAGGGGCGGGAACACTGAAGCTTTCTTT; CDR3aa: CASSQDHRGGNTEAFF
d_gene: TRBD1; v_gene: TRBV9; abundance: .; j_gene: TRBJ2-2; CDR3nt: TGTGCCAGCACCAGACAGGGGTACACCGGGGAGCTGTTTTTT; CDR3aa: CASTRQGYTGELFF
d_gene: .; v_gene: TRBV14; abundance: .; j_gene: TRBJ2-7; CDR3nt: TGTGCCAGCGGCTACAGGACCACCTACGAGCAGTACTTC; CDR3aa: CASGYRTTYEQYF
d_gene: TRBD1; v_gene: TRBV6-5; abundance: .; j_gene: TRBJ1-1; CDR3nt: TGTGCCAGCCAGAACAGGGGAACTTTTGAAGCTTTCTTT; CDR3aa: CASQNRGTFEAFF
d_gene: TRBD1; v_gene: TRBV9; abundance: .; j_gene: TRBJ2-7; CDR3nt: TGTGCCAGCAGCGCCGGGACAGAAGCCTACGAGCAGTACTTC; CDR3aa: CASSAGTEAYEQYF
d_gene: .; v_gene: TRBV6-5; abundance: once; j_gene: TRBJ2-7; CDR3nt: TGTGCCAGCAGTTACGGGAACGGGGAGATATACGAGCAGTACTTC; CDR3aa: CASSYGNGEIYEQYF
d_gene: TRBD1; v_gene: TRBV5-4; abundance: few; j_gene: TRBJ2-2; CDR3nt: TGTGCCAGCAGCCCAAGATCGACAGGGACCACCGGGGAGCTGTTTTTT; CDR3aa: CASSPRSTGTTGELFF
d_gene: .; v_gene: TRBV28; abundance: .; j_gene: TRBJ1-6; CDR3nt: TGTGCCAGCAGTTCCGCCGGGGGGGCCAGTTCACCCCTCCACTTT; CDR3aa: CASSSAGGASSPLHF
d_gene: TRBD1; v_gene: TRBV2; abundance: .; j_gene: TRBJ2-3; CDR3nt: TGTGCCACCCCCCGCCTGCTGGACAGGCTCACAGATACGCAGTATTTT; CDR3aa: CATPRLLDRLTDTQYF
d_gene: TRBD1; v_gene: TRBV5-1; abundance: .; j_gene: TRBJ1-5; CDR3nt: TGCGCCAGCAGCCCAGGGACAGGTAATCAGCCCCAGCATTTT; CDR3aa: CASSPGTGNQPQHF
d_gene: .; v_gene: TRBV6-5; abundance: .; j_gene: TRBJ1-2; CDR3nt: TGTGCCAGCAGTTACCGATACAGGAACCACTATGGCTACACCTTC; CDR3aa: CASSYRYRNHYGYTF
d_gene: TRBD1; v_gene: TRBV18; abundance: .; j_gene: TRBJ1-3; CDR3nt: TGTGCCAGCTCAACAGACAGGGCTGGAAACACCATATATTTT; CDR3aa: CASSTDRAGNTIYF
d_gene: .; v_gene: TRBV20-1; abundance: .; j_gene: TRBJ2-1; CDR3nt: TGCAGTGCTAGTAAAGGGGGGGTAGGCGAGCAGTTCTTC; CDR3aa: CSASKGGVGEQFF
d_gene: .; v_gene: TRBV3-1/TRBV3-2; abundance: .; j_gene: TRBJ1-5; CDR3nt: TGTGCCAGCAGCCAAGAAGGACTCTACGGACAGCCCCAGCATTTT; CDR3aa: CASSQEGLYGQPQHF
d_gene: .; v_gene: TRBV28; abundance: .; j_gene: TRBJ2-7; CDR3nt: TGTGCCAGCAGCACAGGTGGCTCCTACGAGCAGTACTTC; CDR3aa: CASSTGGSYEQYF
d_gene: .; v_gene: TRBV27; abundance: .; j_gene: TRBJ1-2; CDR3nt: TGTGCCAGCAGTTCCCCGACAGGAGGCTATGGCTACACCTTC; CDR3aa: CASSSPTGGYGYTF
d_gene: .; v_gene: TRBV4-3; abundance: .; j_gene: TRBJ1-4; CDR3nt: TGCGCCAGCAGCCCTTCTTGGGCAGGCGATAATGAAAAACTGTTTTTT; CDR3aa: CASSPSWAGDNEKLFF
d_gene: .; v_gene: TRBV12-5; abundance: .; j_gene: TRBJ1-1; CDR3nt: TGTGCTAGTCTGGGGAGGGAAATGAACACTGAAGCTTTCTTT; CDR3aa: CASLGREMNTEAFF